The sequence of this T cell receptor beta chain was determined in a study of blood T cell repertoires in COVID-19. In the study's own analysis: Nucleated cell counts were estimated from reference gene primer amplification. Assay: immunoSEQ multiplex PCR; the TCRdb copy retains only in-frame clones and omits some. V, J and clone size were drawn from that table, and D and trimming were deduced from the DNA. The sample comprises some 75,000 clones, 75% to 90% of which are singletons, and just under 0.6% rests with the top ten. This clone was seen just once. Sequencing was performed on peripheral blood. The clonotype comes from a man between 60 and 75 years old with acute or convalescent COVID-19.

In nucleotides, the CDR3 is TGTGCCACCAGTGAGGAGACAGGGGAGGGAGATACGCAGTATTTT. This sequence encodes CATSEETGEGDTQYF. The J gene is TRBJ2-3, the V gene TRBV24-1; D is perhaps TRBD1 (8 bases). Germline-derived CDR1 and CDR2 are KGHDR and SFDVKD. Trimming removed 4 bases from V and 5 bases from J, with 15 bases in between. This CDR3 has 15 amino acids.